The sequence of this TCR beta chain was determined in a study of blood T cell repertoires in COVID-19. Study as a whole: Sites across the United States, Italy and Spain contributed samples from acute and convalescent COVID-19. T cells, B-cell-depleted T cells, or PBMCs provided the cDNA or gDNA that served as material.

Some clones are missing from TCRdb's copy, which holds only in-frame ones; the method was immunoSEQ multiplex PCR. The repertoire consists of 200,000 to 250,000 clones, with around 87% occurring once and the leading ten covering roughly 3%. From germline, CDR1 is SEHNR and CDR2 FQNEAQ (reference sequence). Trimming removed 7 bases from V and 2 bases from J; junction bases left unmatched: 8. This CDR3 comprises 14 residues. The genes are TRBV7-9 and TRBJ2-7; 7 nucleotides agree with TRBD2. This receptor was obtained from a man aged 60 to 69 with acute or convalescent COVID-19. Material: peripheral blood. In DNA, the CDR3 is TGTGCCAGCACCCCCCGGGGAGGGCCCTACGAGCAGTACTTC. Protein: CASTPRGGPYEQYF.